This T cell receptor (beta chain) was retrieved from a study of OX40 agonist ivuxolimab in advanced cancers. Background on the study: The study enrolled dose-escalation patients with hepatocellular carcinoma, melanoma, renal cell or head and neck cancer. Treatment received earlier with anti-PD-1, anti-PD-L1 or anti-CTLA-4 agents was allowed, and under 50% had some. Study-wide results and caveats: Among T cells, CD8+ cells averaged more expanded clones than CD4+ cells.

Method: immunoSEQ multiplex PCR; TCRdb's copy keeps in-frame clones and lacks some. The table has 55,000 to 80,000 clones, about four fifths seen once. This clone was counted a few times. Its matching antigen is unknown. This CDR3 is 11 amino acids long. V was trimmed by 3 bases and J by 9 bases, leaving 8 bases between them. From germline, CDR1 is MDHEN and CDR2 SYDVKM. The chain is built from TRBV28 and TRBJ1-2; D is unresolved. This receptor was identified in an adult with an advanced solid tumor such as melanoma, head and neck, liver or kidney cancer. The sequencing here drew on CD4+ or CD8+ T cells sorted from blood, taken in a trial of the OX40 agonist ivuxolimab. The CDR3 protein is CASSLGRSYTF. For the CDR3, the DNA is TGTGCCAGCAGTTTGGGGAGAAGCTACACCTTC.